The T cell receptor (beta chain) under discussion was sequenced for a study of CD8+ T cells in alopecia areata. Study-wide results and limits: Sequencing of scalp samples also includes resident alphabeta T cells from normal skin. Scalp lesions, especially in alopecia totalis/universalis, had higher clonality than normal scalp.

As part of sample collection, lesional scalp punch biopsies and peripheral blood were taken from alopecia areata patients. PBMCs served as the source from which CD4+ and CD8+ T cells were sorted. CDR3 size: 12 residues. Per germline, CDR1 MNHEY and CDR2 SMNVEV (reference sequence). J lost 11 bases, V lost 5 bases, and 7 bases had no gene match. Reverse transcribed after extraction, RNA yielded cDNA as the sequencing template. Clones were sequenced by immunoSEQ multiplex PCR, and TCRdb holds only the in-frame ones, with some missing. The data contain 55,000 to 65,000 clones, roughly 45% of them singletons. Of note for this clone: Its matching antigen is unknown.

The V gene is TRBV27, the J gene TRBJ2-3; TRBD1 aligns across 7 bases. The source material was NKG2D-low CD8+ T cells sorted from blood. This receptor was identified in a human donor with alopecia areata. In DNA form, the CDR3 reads TGTGCCAGCAGTACTGACAGGGCCGGGCAGTATTTT. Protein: CASSTDRAGQYF.